This TCR beta chain was recorded in a study of cytomegalovirus exposure and HLA in healthy donors. The primer mix had 60 Vbeta and 13 Jbeta primers. The assay was immunoSEQ multiplex PCR, and TCRdb's table has in-frame clones only and misses some. The profile shows approximately 55,000 clones, 81% of them singletons. The germline CDR1 and CDR2 sequences are SGDLS and YYNGEE. CDR3 length: 13 residues. V trimming: 3 bases; J trimming: 5 bases; junction bases outside the gene matches: 3. This rearrangement joins TRBV9 to TRBJ2-7, with 9 bases fitting TRBD1. This sequence originates from a boy younger than 18 in good health and CMV-seropositive. Sequences were obtained from PBMCs. This CDR3 reads CASSADRGDEQYF. In DNA, the CDR3 is TGTGCCAGCAGCGCGGACAGGGGTGACGAGCAGTACTTC.